Listed here is a single T cell receptor beta chain. What it binds is unknown. The record originates from a study of Ad26.COV2.S vaccination and SARS-CoV-2 variants. Study-wide background: Donor had been placed in the Ad26.COV2.S arm of the COV1001 trial. Ad26.COV2.S, an intramuscular injection, was given once or twice 56 days apart.

Treatment here: around 19 received Ad26.COV2.S at low or high dose, single or two shots; a few received placebo; per-sample allocation not given. Day 63 after the first vaccine or placebo injection was the time point for sampling. Boston supplied an adult donor aged 18-55 years. Method: immunoSEQ multiplex PCR; TCRdb's copy keeps in-frame clones and lacks some. The sample carries approximately 300,000 clones, just under 85% recorded once. General observations from the study: Placebo recipients had lower spike-specific TCR breadth than vaccine recipients.

Deletions cut 6 bases from V and 5 bases from J, with 16 bases between. The germline V gene has CDR1 SQVTM and CDR2 ANQGSEA. The CDR3 totals 13 residues. The clonotype was recovered from a person aged 18 to 59 who received the Ad26.COV2.S COVID-19 vaccine or a placebo. The starting material was peripheral blood, obtained in a trial of Ad26.COV2.S vaccine versus placebo. The chain links TRBV29-1 to TRBJ1-1, with D perhaps TRBD1 (6 bases). CDR3 sequence (DNA): TGCAGCGTCCCGACAGGTTCGGGAACTGAAGCTTTCTTT. It translates to CSVPTGSGTEAFF. Drawing the rest from reference TRBV29-1 and TRBJ1-1, the complete variable domain is SAVISQKPSRDICQRGTSLTIQCQVDSQVTMMFWYRQQPGQSLTLIATANQGSEATYESGFVIDKFPISRPNLTFSTLTVSNMSPEDSSIYLCSVPTGSGTEAFFGQGTRLTVV.